This passage covers 23 T cell receptor beta chains from one sample sequenced in a study of blood T cell repertoires in COVID-19. TCRdb keeps only in-frame clones here, not all; method: immunoSEQ multiplex PCR. The repertoire holds over 200,000 clones, 88% seen once, with 0.99% in the top ten. Sequences were obtained from peripheral blood. These receptors all come from a woman in her thirties or forties who had recovered from COVID-19.

This clone occurred once. This chain joins TRBV21-1 and TRBJ2-1; TRBD2, the D gene given by the table, was not confirmed from the DNA. TRBV21-1 is reported as a pseudogene. This CDR3 has 15 residues. The CDR3 loop reads CARRRGNSFCGEQFF. The CDR3 nucleotides are TGTGCCCGCCGCCGGGGGAATTCATTTTGCGGTGAGCAGTTCTTC.

The chain recombines TRBV7-2 with TRBJ2-1; no clear D gene. CDR3 length: 12 residues. Germline V gives CDR1 SGHTA, CDR2 FQGNSA. V was pared by 5 bases and J by 4 bases, with 6 bases between. The CDR3: CASSPQYNEQFF. CDR3 bases: TGTGCCAGCAGCCCCCAGTACAATGAGCAGTTCTTC. Filled out from reference TRBV7-2 and TRBJ2-1, the complete variable domain reads GAGVSQSPSNKVTEKGKDVELRCDPISGHTALYWYRQSLGQGLEFLIYFQGNSAPDKSGLPSDRFSAERTGGSVSTLTIQRTQQEDSAVYLCASSPQYNEQFFGPGTRLTVL.

The rearrangement links TRBV4-3 to TRBJ2-4, with 11 bases fitting TRBD2. The CDR3 runs 19 residues. Per germline, CDR1 LGHNA and CDR2 YSLEER. V lost 0 bases, J lost 0 bases, and 7 bases stayed unmatched. Written as DNA, the CDR3 is TGCGCCAGCAGCCAAGACTGGACTAGCGGGCGTCTAGCCAAAAACATTCAGTACTTC. It encodes CASSQDWTSGRLAKNIQYF.

This chain links TRBV6-2 or TRBV6-3 with TRBJ1-2; D not certain. The CDR3 consists of 11 residues. V was trimmed by 0 bases and J by 8 bases, leaving 4 bases between them. The germline gives CDR1 MNHEY, CDR2 SVGEGT. CDR3 protein: CASSYSRGYTF. CDR3 nucleotides: TGTGCCAGCAGTTACTCGAGGGGCTACACCTTC.

The chain employs TRBV7-9 and TRBJ2-3; D possibly corresponds to TRBD2 (7 bases). The CDR3 extends over 18 amino acids. Looked up from germline, CDR1 is SEHNR and CDR2 is FQNEAQ (reference sequence). Trimming left V 5 bases short and J 6 bases short, with 27 bases between. The CDR3 nucleotides are TGTGCCAGCAGCCAAAGGCCGGCTGGCGGGGGCCTGTTGGATACGCAGTATTTT. Its protein is CASSQRPAGGGLLDTQYF. The full variable domain, in which reference TRBV7-9 and TRBJ2-3 provide the parts outside the CDR3, is DTGVSQNPRHKITKRGQNVTFRCDPISEHNRLYWYRQTLGQGPEFLTYFQNEAQLEKSRLLSDRFSAERPKGSFSTLEIQRTEQGDSAMYLCASSQRPAGGGLLDTQYFGPGTRLTVL.

This clone was picked up a small number of times. The CDR3 DNA sequence: TGTGCCAGCAGCTTACCGGGGGGCCGGGGCACCGGGGAGCTGTTTTTT. This gives the protein CASSLPGGRGTGELFF. The J gene is TRBJ2-2, the V gene TRBV7-9, with D perhaps matching TRBD2 (7 bases). The CDR3 totals 16 residues. V lost 2 bases, J lost 4 bases, and 14 bases lay in between. Germline assignment: CDR1 SEHNR and CDR2 FQNEAQ (reference sequence).

The chain uses TRBV9 and TRBJ1-4; 7 positions agree with TRBD1. V shed 0 bases and J 8 bases; nucleotides not matched to a gene: 4. Germline CDR1 SGDLS, CDR2 YYNGEE. The CDR3 runs to 14 residues. CDR3 in DNA: TGTGCCAGCAGCGTAGGGGTAGGGGGCGAAAAACTGTTTTTT. It specifies CASSVGVGGEKLFF.

This chain uses TRBV5-4 with TRBJ2-1; D is possibly TRBD2 (6 bases). Trimming left V 4 bases short and J 0 bases short, with 11 bases between. This CDR3 spans 15 amino acids. The V gene's germline CDR1 is SGHNT and CDR2 YYREEE (reference sequence). CDR3 nucleotides: TGTGCCAGCAGCGGTGGGGGAGGCTCCTACAATGAGCAGTTCTTC. Amino acids: CASSGGGGSYNEQFF.

This clone was seen just once. This rearrangement joins TRBV15 to TRBJ1-6, with 7 bases fitting TRBD1. The CDR3 sequence is 15 residues long. Losses at the gene ends were 1 base for V and 10 bases for J; bases not matched to a gene: 7. The germline V gene has CDR1 LNHNV and CDR2 YYDKDF (reference sequence). The CDR3 loop is CATSRAGTAGSPLHF. The CDR3, as DNA: TGTGCCACCAGCAGAGCCGGGACAGCAGGCTCACCCCTCCACTTT.

This clone has only a few counts. The chain links TRBV6-2 or TRBV6-3 to TRBJ2-3, with TRBD2 matching 9 bases. The CDR3 runs to 14 residues. Trimming cost V 5 bases and J 3 bases; bases outside gene matches: 3. CDR1 MNHEY and CDR2 SVGEGT come from the germline V gene. This chain's CDR3 is CASSAGLATDTQYF. DNA of the CDR3: TGTGCCAGCAGTGCCGGACTAGCGACAGATACGCAGTATTTT.

The rearrangement uses TRBV27 and TRBJ2-4; a possible D gene is TRBD2 (7 bases). Germline V gives CDR1 MNHEY, CDR2 SMNVEV (reference sequence). The CDR3 totals 11 residues. V was cut by 10 bases and J by 16 bases, with 20 bases left in between. The CDR3 bases are TGTGCCACCCGGTCGGGGGGCCGAATATACTTC. As protein: CATRSGGRIYF.

The V gene is TRBV11-2, the J gene TRBJ1-1; the D gene is possibly TRBD1 (5 bases). Germline V CDR1 and CDR2: SGHAT, FQNNGV. The CDR3 consists of 15 residues. The V end lost 6 bases, the J end lost 1 base, and 15 bases lay between the germline ends. CDR3 in amino acids: CASRRWGGPNTEAFF. CDR3 coding DNA: TGTGCCAGCAGACGCTGGGGGGGACCGAACACTGAAGCTTTCTTT.

This clone was seen only a few times. The chain joins TRBV6-2 or TRBV6-3 to TRBJ2-2; D gene ambiguous. CDR3 length equals 15 residues. CDR1 and CDR2 from the germline V gene are MNHEY and SVGEGT. Deletions cut 0 bases from V and 1 base from J, with 6 bases between. The CDR3 DNA follows: TGTGCCAGCAGTTACTCGCCCAGGAACACCGGGGAGCTGTTTTTT. It specifies CASSYSPRNTGELFF.

The CDR3 loop is CASSTLRDRANQPQHF. The CDR3 region has the DNA TGTGCCAGTAGTACCCTCCGGGACAGGGCGAATCAGCCCCAGCATTTT. This chain uses TRBV19 with TRBJ1-5; the match to TRBD1 covers 9 bases. The CDR3 runs 16 residues. The germline V gene encodes CDR1 LNHDA and CDR2 SQIVND (reference sequence). The V gene end was trimmed by 4 bases and the J gene end by 4 bases; junction bases not matched to a gene: 8.

The chain couples TRBV20-1 to TRBJ2-5; 7 nucleotides align to TRBD1. V gave up 7 bases and J gave up 5 bases; unmatched junction bases: 4. This CDR3 region has 11 residues. CDR1 DFQATT and CDR2 SNEGSKA come from the germline V gene (reference sequence). CDR3 sequence reads: CSGARGETQYF. The CDR3 DNA follows: TGCAGTGGGGCCAGGGGGGAGACCCAGTACTTC.

This chain joins TRBV6-5 and TRBJ2-1; D unresolved. This CDR3 comprises 13 residues. CDR1 is MNHEY and CDR2 is SVGAGI in the germline V gene. Trimming pared 0 bases from V and 6 bases from J, leaving 6 bases between. CDR3 sequence reads: CASSYSESNEQFF. Here the CDR3 DNA reads TGTGCCAGCAGTTACTCTGAGTCCAATGAGCAGTTCTTC.

V and J are TRBV7-6 and TRBJ2-7, with 12 bases lining up with TRBD1. The junction had 15 bases not matched to a gene; V was cut back by 5 bases and J by 7 bases. CDR3 size: 17 residues. The germline V gene encodes CDR1 SGHVS and CDR2 FNYEAQ. The CDR3 region has the DNA TGTGCCAGCAGCAGAACGCCGGGACAGGGGGCGCGAGAAGAGCAGTACTTC. Its translation is CASSRTPGQGAREEQYF.

In nucleotides, the CDR3 is TGTGCCAGCAGTTACCAGGCAGAGGGCGGCTACACCTTC. It translates to CASSYQAEGGYTF. This chain connects TRBV6-6 to TRBJ1-2; D gene ambiguous. The germline V and J ends were trimmed by 2 bases and 8 bases, with 12 bases remaining between them. The length of the CDR3 is 13 residues. Germline lookup yields CDR1 MNHNY and CDR2 SVGAGI (reference sequence).

V is TRBV5-6 and J is TRBJ1-2; TRBD1 matches 10 bases. CDR3 length: 15 amino acids. CDR1 and CDR2 (germline): SGHDT, YYEEEE. J lost 7 bases, V lost 4 bases, and 10 bases had no gene match. The CDR3 protein is CASSAMRTGGPGYTF. In nucleotides, the CDR3 is TGTGCCAGCAGCGCCATGCGGACAGGGGGTCCTGGCTACACCTTC.

For the CDR3, the DNA is TGTGCCAGCAGCCGGGGCTTGGGGGTGGCGGGGGCTGGCTACACCTTC. This translates into CASSRGLGVAGAGYTF. The chain is built from TRBV5-4 and TRBJ1-2; D is possibly TRBD1 (6 bases). There are 16 residues in the CDR3. Germline V gene sequence: CDR1 SGHNT, CDR2 YYREEE (reference sequence). Trimming pared 4 bases from V and 7 bases from J, leaving 23 bases between.

The CDR3 reads CAISDGGTDTQYF. In DNA form, the CDR3 reads TGTGCCATCAGTGATGGAGGCACAGATACGCAGTATTTT. The chain has TRBV10-3 and TRBJ2-3, with unresolved D. V lost 3 bases and J lost 1, with 5 bases in between. CDR1 is ENHRY and CDR2 is SYGVKD in the germline V gene. There are 13 residues in the CDR3.

This chain uses TRBV19 with TRBJ2-5, with 8 positions matching TRBD1. J was trimmed by 5 bases and V by 6 bases; bases with no gene match: 8. Looked up from germline, CDR1 is LNHDA and CDR2 is SQIVND (reference sequence). CDR3 length equals 14 residues. CDR3 sequence reads: CASSPTGAVETQYF. CDR3 nucleotides: TGTGCCAGTAGCCCGACAGGGGCCGTGGAGACCCAGTACTTC.

The chain combines TRBV27 with TRBJ2-1, with TRBD1 as a possible D gene (7 bases). CDR1 and CDR2 (germline): MNHEY, SMNVEV (reference sequence). Trimming took off 8 bases at V and 9 bases at J, with 26 bases between the two ends. The CDR3 consists of 16 residues. CDR3 amino acids: CASGPRAGGGLGEQFF. In nucleotides, the CDR3 is TGTGCCAGCGGGCCGCGTGCAGGGGGAGGTTTGGGTGAGCAGTTCTTC.